This TCR beta chain was recovered during a study of neoadjuvant anti-PD-1 for oral cavity cancer. As for the study in general: Non-progressing patients received a fourth nivolumab dose near day 43, then surgery on days 50-56.

Germline V gene lookup returns CDR1 SGHVS and CDR2 FQNEAQ. The CDR3 is made up of 14 amino acids. Trimming removed 5 bases at V and 2 bases at J, with 13 bases between. Blood cells were analyzed directly, without culture or expansion. Repertoires were generated with immunoSEQ multiplex PCR, while TCRdb's copy carries only in-frame clones and drops some. The top ten hold 3% to 3.5% of the sample, which has thousands of clones, less than 85% seen once. V and J are TRBV7-8 and TRBJ2-7; D possibly corresponds to TRBD1 (6 bases). Specimen: PBMCs, collected before nivolumab (anti-PD-1) treatment. This clonotype originated in a person aged 40 to 85 with oral cavity squamous cell carcinoma. CDR3 nucleotide sequence: TGTGCCAGCAGCCTAGGGACATCGACCTACGAGCAGTACTTC. This translates into CASSLGTSTYEQYF.